This T cell receptor beta chain was captured by sequencing in a study of blood T cell repertoires in COVID-19. Original analysis: Researchers report that nucleated cell counts were estimated from reference gene primer amplification. Generated by immunoSEQ multiplex PCR, the TCRdb table keeps only in-frame clones and is missing some. The DNA gave D and trimming, while V, J and clone size come from that table. The sample records more than 400,000 clones, about 92% being singletons. Symptom resolution, clearance, or two negative PCRs marked the recovered donors of Cohort 3. The CDR3 contains 13 residues. V gave up 4 bases and J gave up 3 bases, with 9 bases separating them. CDR1 ENHRY and CDR2 SYGVKD come from the germline V gene.

The origin of this receptor is a man between 18 and 35 years old who had recovered from COVID-19. The sample was PBMCs or T cells enriched from blood (not recorded which). V usage is TRBV10-3 and J usage is TRBJ1-2; D uncertain. CDR3 protein: CAISVGEDYGYTF. Written as DNA, the CDR3 is TGTGCCATCAGTGTTGGGGAGGACTATGGCTACACCTTC.